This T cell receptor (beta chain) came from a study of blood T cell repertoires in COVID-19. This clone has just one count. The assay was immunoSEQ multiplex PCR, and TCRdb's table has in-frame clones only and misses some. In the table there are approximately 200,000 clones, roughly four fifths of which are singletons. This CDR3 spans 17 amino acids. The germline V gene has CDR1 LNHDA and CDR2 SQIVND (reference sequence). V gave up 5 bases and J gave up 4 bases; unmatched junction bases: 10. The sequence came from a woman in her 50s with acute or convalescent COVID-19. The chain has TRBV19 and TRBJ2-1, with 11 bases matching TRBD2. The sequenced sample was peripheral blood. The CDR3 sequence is CASSAAPTSGNYNEQFF. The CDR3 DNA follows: TGTGCCAGTAGTGCCGCCCCGACTAGCGGGAATTACAATGAGCAGTTCTTC.